The sequence of this T cell receptor (beta chain) was determined in a study of T cell repertoires in cytomegalovirus infection. Study context: Shared public TCR beta signatures pointed to both CMV infection and a matching HLA type. The study, taken as a whole, reports: Within the response measured ex vivo, HLA-C-restricted CMV-specific TCR beta clonotypes were dominant.

At least ten counts were recorded for this clonotype. The antigen is unknown. TCRdb analysed the reads with MiXCR anew, one entry per CDR3 protein. The table shows about 230,000 distinct CDR3 sequences, with 22% occurring only once. The source of this sequence is a human donor in good health (CMV status not recorded). Some clones in this sample may be carry-over from other donors' samples. Sequencing was carried out using CD8+ T cells from PBMCs.

CDR3 loop: CASSGRLGGTDTQYF. Written as DNA, the CDR3 is TGTGCCAGCAGCGGCCGCCTGGGGGGCACAGATACGCAGTATTTT. The rearrangement joins TRBV7-4 to TRBJ2-3, with D possibly called TRBD1 or TRBD2 (5 bases each). Trimming took off 5 bases at V and 1 base at J, with 13 bases between the two ends. The germline gives CDR1 SGHVT, CDR2 SQSDAQ. The CDR3 has 15 residues.